Each of the 22 T cell receptor beta chains below was sequenced from the same sample in a study. TCRdb re-analysed the RT-PCR reads in MiXCR, keeping a single row per CDR3 protein. The sample yields about 700,000 distinct CDR3 sequences, around 14% seen once. The sequenced sample consisted of memory CD4+ T cells from blood. These receptors all stem from a female donor in good health, serving as a healthy control.

The table lists this clonotype with many counts. The rearrangement links TRBV6-2 or TRBV6-3 to TRBJ2-1; 11 positions agree with TRBD2. Germline CDR1 and CDR2: MNHEY and SVGEGT. The V segment lost 10 bases and the J segment 6 bases; nucleotides outside the gene matches: 8. The CDR3 is 14 residues long. CDR3 in amino acids: CAITSGSSPNEQFF. CDR3 nucleotides: TGTGCCATCACTAGCGGGAGCTCGCCCAATGAGCAGTTCTTC.

The chain recombines TRBV6-5 with TRBJ2-5; D remains unclear. The germline V gene encodes CDR1 MNHEY and CDR2 SVGAGI. The V gene lost 0 bases and the J gene lost 2 bases, with 7 bases spanning the gap. This CDR3 region has 14 residues. This CDR3 reads CASSYSGWQETQYF. For the CDR3, the DNA is TGTGCCAGCAGTTACTCTGGCTGGCAAGAGACCCAGTACTTC.

This clonotype showed up many times. V and J are TRBV20-1 and TRBJ1-6; D might be TRBD1 (6 bases). This CDR3 region has 13 residues. Germline CDR1 DFQATT, CDR2 SNEGSKA (reference sequence). The V end was cut by 3 bases, the J end by 16 bases, with 19 bases between. CDR3 region: CSASLAGQTHLHF. As DNA, the CDR3 is TGCAGTGCTAGCCTTGCCGGACAGACGCATCTCCACTTT.

This clonotype was counted between two and nine times. The CDR3 is CASSLSEGQGYYGYTF. The CDR3 nucleotides read TGTGCCAGCAGTTTATCGGAGGGACAGGGGTACTATGGCTACACCTTC. The genes are TRBV27 and TRBJ1-2; 10 bases line up with TRBD1. V shed 0 bases, J shed 3 bases, and the junction held 4 bases outside the gene matches. CDR1 and CDR2 from the germline V gene are MNHEY and SMNVEV (reference sequence). This CDR3 has 16 residues.

This clonotype was detected a few times. This chain joins TRBV7-2 and TRBJ2-1, with 9 bases identical to TRBD1. V shed 5 bases and J 4 bases; nucleotides not matched to a gene: 12. Looked up from germline, CDR1 is SGHTA and CDR2 is FQGNSA. The CDR3 is made up of 17 amino acids. CDR3 DNA: TGTGCCAGCAGCCTTGGACAGGGGTCACCTTTATACAATGAGCAGTTCTTC. The encoded protein is CASSLGQGSPLYNEQFF. The full variable domain, completed using reference TRBV7-2 and TRBJ2-1, is GAGVSQSPSNKVTEKGKDVELRCDPISGHTALYWYRQSLGQGLEFLIYFQGNSAPDKSGLPSDRFSAERTGGSVSTLTIQRTQQEDSAVYLCASSLGQGSPLYNEQFFGPGTRLTVL.

The table lists this clonotype with a few counts. The CDR3, as DNA: TGTGCCAGCAGCCCCCACGGGGAGACCCAGTACTTC. Protein: CASSPHGETQYF. The rearrangement links TRBV12-3 or TRBV12-4 to TRBJ2-5; no clear D gene. The CDR3 has 12 residues. The V gene lost 6 bases and the J gene lost 5 bases, with 10 bases spanning the gap.

This clonotype was seen many times. V and J are TRBV29-1 and TRBJ2-3; no clear D. The CDR3 totals 14 residues. V lost 0 bases, J lost 0 bases, and 7 bases lay in between. Germline V CDR1 and CDR2: SQVTM, ANQGSEA. The CDR3 DNA reads TGCAGCGTTGAAGATCGAGTGAGCACAGATACGCAGTATTTT. Translated: CSVEDRVSTDTQYF.

Comments on this clonotype: This could be a read error, since a much larger clone is one nucleotide away. The V call is TRBV5-1, the J call TRBJ1-2, with a possible D match to TRBD1 (6 bases). Per the germline V gene, CDR1 is SGHRS and CDR2 is YFSETQ. V was shortened by 4 bases and J by 9 bases, with 19 bases between the two germline ends. The CDR3 has 14 amino acids. The CDR3 nucleotides read TGCGCCAGCAGCCGTACTCAGGGGACGGATCGCTACACCTTC. Residues: CASSRTQGTDRYTF.

About this clonotype: This may come from a read error, since a much larger clone is one base off. CDR3 nucleotide sequence: TGTGCCAGAAGTTTTCGCGGGACAGCACTGTTTTTT. It encodes CARSFRGTALFF. The chain is built from TRBV12-3 or TRBV12-4 and TRBJ1-4; TRBD1 matches at 7 bases. CDR3 length: 12 residues.

The chain carries TRBV4-2 and TRBJ2-6, with 10 bases that match TRBD2. The CDR3 is made up of 20 amino acids. Germline V lookup: CDR1 LGHNA, CDR2 YNFKEQ. Trimming took 4 bases from V and 2 from J; bases not matched to a gene: 14. CDR3 sequence: CASSRFVGSGREAGANVLTF. CDR3 coding DNA: TGTGCCAGCAGCCGGTTTGTAGGGAGCGGGAGGGAAGCTGGGGCCAACGTCCTGACTTTC.

This clonotype has ten or more counts. The chain employs TRBV6-2 or TRBV6-3 and TRBJ2-7, with 14 bases matching TRBD2. V gave up 6 bases and J gave up 4 bases; unmatched junction bases: 5. In germline, CDR1 is MNHEY, CDR2 SVGEGT. The CDR3 totals 15 residues. CDR3 protein: CASSYGTSGGYEQYF. The CDR3, as DNA: TGTGCCAGCAGCTACGGGACTAGCGGGGGTTACGAGCAGTACTTC.

This clonotype was picked up many times. The rearrangement uses TRBV20-1 and TRBJ2-7, with a tentative D call TRBD2 (6 bases). Trimming left V 2 bases short and J 3 bases short, with 8 bases between. CDR1 and CDR2 (germline): DFQATT, SNEGSKA (reference sequence). There are 12 residues in the CDR3. CDR3 protein: CSARRLDYEQYF. CDR3 nucleotides: TGCAGTGCTAGAAGACTAGACTACGAGCAGTACTTC.

The V gene is TRBV20-1, the J gene TRBJ2-7, with D tentatively TRBD1 or TRBD2 (6 bases each). This CDR3 region has 14 residues. The V end was cut by 0 bases, the J end by 3 bases, with 12 bases between. In germline, CDR1 is DFQATT, CDR2 SNEGSKA (reference sequence). The CDR3 is CSARDGGPVYEQYF. In DNA form, the CDR3 reads TGCAGTGCTAGAGATGGGGGGCCCGTCTACGAGCAGTACTTC.

This rearrangement joins TRBV20-1 to TRBJ1-5; D unresolved. Germline V gives CDR1 DFQATT, CDR2 SNEGSKA (reference sequence). CDR3 length equals 22 residues. Trimming removed 0 bases at V and 1 base at J, with 31 bases between. The CDR3 sequence is CSARDLRSRNPMGRKSNQPQHF. Here the CDR3 DNA reads TGCAGTGCTAGAGATCTGCGTAGCAGAAACCCTATGGGAAGAAAAAGCAATCAGCCCCAGCATTTT.

This sequence joins TRBV10-2 and TRBJ2-6; D gene uncertain. V lost 7 bases, J lost 0 bases, and 10 bases lay in between. The V gene's germline CDR1 is WSHSY and CDR2 SAAADI. The CDR3 has 15 amino acids. The chain's CDR3 is CASKILSSGANVLTF. CDR3 nucleotide sequence: TGCGCCAGCAAAATTTTAAGCTCTGGGGCCAACGTCCTGACTTTC.

This chain links TRBV4-3 with TRBJ2-3, with TRBD2 matching over 9 bases. V lost 0 bases and J lost 6; bases outside the gene matches: 7. The CDR3 is 16 amino acids. CDR1 is LGHNA and CDR2 is YSLEER in the germline V gene. CDR3 loop: CASSQELREGLDTQYF. CDR3 nucleotide sequence: TGCGCCAGCAGCCAAGAATTGCGGGAGGGCCTGGATACGCAGTATTTT.

The chain uses TRBV20-1 and TRBJ2-7; D may be TRBD1 or TRBD2 (7 bases each). The V end was cut by 6 bases, the J end by 2 bases, with 17 bases between. Germline values: CDR1 DFQATT, CDR2 SNEGSKA (reference sequence). CDR3 length equals 14 residues. The CDR3 region is CSATQGEGTYEQYF. CDR3 DNA sequence: TGCAGTGCAACCCAGGGGGAGGGAACCTACGAGCAGTACTTC.

This clonotype was seen ten or more times. This sequence joins TRBV10-3 and TRBJ2-3; no definite D call. Germline V lookup: CDR1 ENHRY, CDR2 SYGVKD. Trimming left V 0 bases short and J 11 bases short, with 15 bases between. This CDR3 contains 14 residues. The CDR3 spells CAISESSLATGQYF. Written as DNA, the CDR3 is TGTGCCATCAGTGAGTCGAGTCTTGCCACGGGGCAGTATTTT.

V usage is TRBV29-1 and J usage is TRBJ1-2; D is unresolved. The V gene's germline CDR1 is SQVTM and CDR2 ANQGSEA. Trimming stripped 4 bases from V and 6 bases from J, with 12 bases between. The CDR3 contains 12 residues. This CDR3 reads CSVVTGVDGYTF. The DNA of the CDR3 is TGCAGCGTTGTAACCGGGGTTGATGGCTACACCTTC. Filled out from reference TRBV29-1 and TRBJ1-2, the complete variable domain reads SAVISQKPSRDICQRGTSLTIQCQVDSQVTMMFWYRQQPGQSLTLIATANQGSEATYESGFVIDKFPISRPNLTFSTLTVSNMSPEDSSIYLCSVVTGVDGYTFGSGTRLTVV.

This clonotype has more than one count but fewer than ten. The chain links TRBV15 to TRBJ1-3; D may be TRBD1 (6 bases). CDR1 LNHNV and CDR2 YYDKDF come from the germline V gene (reference sequence). The CDR3 consists of 16 residues. Between the trimmed V and J ends, which lost 2 bases and 0 bases, there was a span of 11 bases. The CDR3 DNA reads TGTGCCACCAGCAGAAGGGACATTCGCTCTGGAAACACCATATATTTT. Its protein is CATSRRDIRSGNTIYF.

The rearrangement joins TRBV5-4 to TRBJ2-5; 10 nucleotides line up with TRBD2. From germline, CDR1 is SGHNT and CDR2 YYREEE (reference sequence). The CDR3 consists of 13 residues. J gave up 4 bases and V 6 bases, and 3 bases lay outside the gene matches. The CDR3 DNA follows: TGTGCCAGCAAAGCGGGAGGGATAGAGACCCAGTACTTC. It translates to CASKAGGIETQYF.

Turning to this clonotype: A much bigger clone sits one base away, suggesting this may be a read error. V gene TRBV27 combines with J gene TRBJ2-6; 8 nucleotides line up with TRBD1. Per germline, CDR1 MNHEY and CDR2 SMNVEV (reference sequence). The CDR3 loop spans 15 amino acids. In DNA, the CDR3 is TGTGCCAGCAGTTTGACAGGGGTTGGGGCCAACGTCCCGACTTTC. It translates to CASSLTGVGANVPTF.